This TCR beta chain was obtained from a study of shared clonotypes between healthy human individuals. General study findings and limits: Among donors, clonotype sharing was expected to be affected by sequencing depth.

Researchers divided each subset's genomic DNA evenly across several immunoSEQ plates. TCRdb's copy holds only in-frame clones and misses some; the assay was immunoSEQ multiplex PCR. The table shows hundreds of thousands of clones, with 96% occurring only once. Germline V gene lookup returns CDR1 SGHDN and CDR2 FVKESK. V lost 3 bases, J lost 4 bases, and 16 bases lay in between. The CDR3 contains 15 residues. Naive CD8 cells lacked CD45RO, underwent positive selection for CCR7 and left out terminally differentiated effector memory CD45RA+ cells. On this clone: As yet, its antigen is unknown.

The rearrangement joins TRBV14 to TRBJ2-7; maybe TRBD2 (5 bases). Sequenced sample: naive CD8+ T cells sorted from blood. The sequence was obtained from a man aged 25 to 40 in good health. CDR3 in amino acids: CASSHPGKAGYEQYF. The CDR3, as DNA: TGTGCCAGCAGCCATCCCGGGAAAGCTGGGTACGAGCAGTACTTC.